This is a list of T cell receptor beta chains from one sample in a study of T-cell reconstitution after alpha-beta-depleted transplantation in children. MiXCR was run by TCRdb on the PCR reads, yielding one entry per CDR3 protein. Here the sample spans about 640,000 distinct CDR3 sequences, 10% to 15% being singletons. Sequenced material: PBMCs, mostly from graft donor cells, taken 360 days after TCRalphabeta/CD19-depleted stem cell transplant. The receptor set was obtained from a male patient between 10 and 17 years old who had a stem cell transplant for acute myeloid leukemia, so the T cells may come from the graft donor. Both conserved end residues are part of each CDR3. The order of the fields is D gene, clone size, J gene, V gene, CDR3 protein, CDR3 DNA. The D gene is left open where the match is weak. Size values are once, few and many counts, or a class for expanded clones, and some rows have none.

>TRBD1|many|TRBJ2-7|TRBV5-1
CASSSAPWGQRRSYEQYF
TGCGCCAGCAGCTCCGCCCCCTGGGGACAGCGAAGGTCCTACGAGCAGTACTTC
>.|many|TRBJ2-3|TRBV5-1
CASSSSGTDTQYF
TGCGCCAGCAGCTCTAGCGGCACAGATACGCAGTATTTT
>.|few|TRBJ1-6|TRBV15
CATQEMRDSPLHF
TGTGCCACCCAAGAGATGAGGGATTCACCCCTCCACTTT
>.|.|TRBJ2-2|TRBV7-2
CASSLKLGGPNTGELFF
TGTGCCAGCAGCTTAAAATTAGGGGGTCCCAACACCGGGGAGCTGTTTTTT
>.|few|TRBJ2-4|TRBV20-1
CSARVIVAKNIQYF
TGCAGTGCTAGAGTAATTGTAGCCAAAAACATTCAGTACTTC
>TRBD2|.|TRBJ2-7|TRBV29-1
CSVGPSGSYEQYF
TGCAGCGTTGGCCCTAGCGGTTCCTACGAGCAGTACTTC
>TRBD2|.|TRBJ2-3|TRBV28
CASSSMGLAIITDTQYF
TGTGCCAGCAGTTCGATGGGACTAGCGATTATCACAGATACGCAGTATTTT
>.|few|TRBJ2-1|TRBV7-3
CASSPQGGVLYNEQFF
TGTGCCAGCAGCCCACAAGGGGGAGTCCTCTACAATGAGCAGTTCTTC
>TRBD2|few|TRBJ2-1|TRBV9
CASSVGVWEGLNEQFF
TGTGCCAGCAGCGTAGGAGTATGGGAGGGCCTCAATGAGCAGTTCTTC
>TRBD1|many|TRBJ2-3|TRBV29-1
CSVSGTGGTDTQYF
TGCAGCGTTTCCGGGACAGGGGGCACAGATACGCAGTATTTT
>TRBD2|.|TRBJ2-1|TRBV5-1
CASSVGTSGVGDEQFF
TGCGCCAGCAGCGTTGGGACTAGCGGAGTCGGGGATGAGCAGTTCTTC
>TRBD2|.|TRBJ2-3|TRBV19
CASSFGTRTRAPDTQYF
TGTGCCAGTAGTTTCGGGACCCGGACTAGGGCCCCAGATACGCAGTATTTT
>.|few|TRBJ2-7|TRBV6-1
CASNPASPGREQYF
TGTGCCAGCAACCCAGCCTCGCCTGGAAGGGAGCAGTACTTC
>.|.|TRBJ2-7|TRBV14
CASSQDQQAVRRPYEQYF
TGTGCCAGCAGCCAAGATCAACAGGCAGTTAGGCGTCCCTACGAGCAGTACTTC
>.|.|TRBJ2-1|TRBV27
CASSGLNNEQFF
TGTGCCAGCAGTGGGCTAAACAATGAGCAGTTCTTC
>.|many|TRBJ2-5|TRBV28
CASIGGEAVLETQYF
TGTGCCAGCATCGGAGGGGAGGCGGTTTTGGAGACCCAGTACTTC
>.|many|TRBJ2-5|TRBV29-1
CSVEGTIQETQYF
TGCAGCGTTGAAGGCACCATCCAAGAGACCCAGTACTTC
>TRBD2|.|TRBJ2-1|TRBV28
CASSLSFGAGGINEQFF
TGTGCCAGCAGTTTATCCTTCGGGGCGGGAGGAATCAATGAGCAGTTCTTC
>.|.|TRBJ1-2|TRBV20-1
CSANFLDTDYGYTF
TGCAGTGCGAACTTCCTGGACACCGACTATGGCTACACCTTC
>.|.|TRBJ2-5|TRBV20-1
CSASRDTGEF
TGCAGTGCTTCCCGGGACACCGGTGAATTC
>TRBD1|.|TRBJ2-1|TRBV4-2
CASSPRDGQGGNEQFF
TGTGCCAGCAGCCCAAGGGATGGACAGGGGGGCAATGAGCAGTTCTTC
>.|few|TRBJ1-4|TRBV7-9
CASSLSLGNEKLFF
TGTGCCAGCAGCCTCAGTCTTGGCAATGAAAAACTGTTTTTT
>TRBD2|many|TRBJ2-1|TRBV19
CASSIDWTSGNNEQFF
TGTGCCAGTAGTATAGACTGGACTAGCGGGAACAATGAGCAGTTCTTC
>TRBD2|.|TRBJ2-7|TRBV14
CASSSSPGGSSYEQYF
TGTGCCAGCAGCTCCTCCCCCGGCGGGAGCTCCTACGAGCAGTACTTC
>TRBD2|few|TRBJ2-3|TRBV24-1
CATSDAGTSISDTQYF
TGTGCCACCAGTGACGCCGGGACTAGTATATCAGATACGCAGTATTTT
>TRBD1|.|TRBJ1-3|TRBV7-8
CASSISGQSSGNTIYF
TGTGCCAGCAGCATCTCGGGACAGAGCTCTGGAAACACCATATATTTT
>.|many|TRBJ2-7|TRBV7-3
CASSLNGGLAYEQYF
TGTGCCAGCAGCTTAAATGGGGGCCTAGCCTACGAGCAGTACTTC
>.|few|TRBJ2-7|TRBV14
CASSKDIFLYEQYF
TGTGCCAGCAGCAAGGACATATTCCTCTACGAGCAGTACTTC
>TRBD2|.|TRBJ2-1|TRBV15
CATSLVASGYEQFF
TGTGCCACCAGCCTGGTTGCTAGCGGGTATGAGCAGTTCTTC
>TRBD2|.|TRBJ2-7|TRBV30
CAWRSGTSGSVLGQYF
TGTGCCTGGAGGTCCGGGACTAGCGGGAGCGTCCTTGGGCAGTACTTC
>.|.|TRBJ2-1|TRBV11-2
CASSPGSWRVPSSYNEQFF
TGTGCCAGCAGCCCCGGCAGCTGGCGGGTTCCCAGCTCCTACAATGAGCAGTTCTTC
>.|few|TRBJ2-3|TRBV12-3/TRBV12-4
CASSPQAGAGTDTQYF
TGTGCCAGCAGTCCCCAGGCCGGAGCGGGCACAGATACGCAGTATTTT